This TCR beta chain was obtained from a study of fetal regulatory T cell absence and autoimmunity. Concerning this clone: Antigen unknown.

Germline loops: CDR1 SGHTS, CDR2 YDEGEE. The CDR3 has 16 amino acids. V lost 3 bases and J lost 5; bases outside the gene matches: 8. The method was immunoSEQ multiplex PCR; TCRdb's version includes in-frame clones alone and lacks a portion of them. The data contain roughly 95,000 clones, about two thirds of them singletons. Study findings and constraints: Pancreas TCRs were oligoclonally enriched versus cord blood, some clones over 80-fold.

Sequencing was carried out using pancreas tissue. The receptor was derived from a male donor with IPEX syndrome. The chain couples TRBV5-8 to TRBJ2-5, with 12 bases fitting TRBD2. CDR3 protein: CASSSGLAGQGETQYF. The CDR3 DNA reads as TGTGCCAGCAGCTCAGGACTAGCGGGACAGGGGGAGACCCAGTACTTC.